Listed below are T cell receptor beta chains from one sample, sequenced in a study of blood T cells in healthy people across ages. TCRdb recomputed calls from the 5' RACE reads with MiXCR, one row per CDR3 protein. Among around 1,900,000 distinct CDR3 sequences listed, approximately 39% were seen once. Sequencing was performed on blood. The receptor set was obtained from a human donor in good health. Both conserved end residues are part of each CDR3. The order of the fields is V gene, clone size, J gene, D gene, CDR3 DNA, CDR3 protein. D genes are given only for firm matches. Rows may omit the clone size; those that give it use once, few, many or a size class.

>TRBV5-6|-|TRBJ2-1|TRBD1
TGTGTCAGCAGCCTGGGACAGGGGGGGAATGAGCAGTTCTTC
CVSSLGQGGNEQFF
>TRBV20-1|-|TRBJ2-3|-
TGCTCTATCTCCAGCGTCTCTAGCACAGATACGCAGTATTTT
CSISSVSSTDTQYF
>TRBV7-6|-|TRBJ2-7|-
TGTGCCAGCAGCTCCCTGTTGGGACCGACGGTATACGAGCAGTACTTC
CASSSLLGPTVYEQYF
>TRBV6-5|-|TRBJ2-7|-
TGTGCCGGCAGTTACTCCCGCAGCTACGAGCAGTACTTC
CAGSYSRSYEQYF
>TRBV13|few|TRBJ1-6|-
TGTGCCAGCAGCTTAAGGACAAGAGAATTCACCCTCCACTTT
CASSLRTREFTLHF
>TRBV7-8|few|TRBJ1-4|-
TGTGCCAGCCTCCGGACAGATTCAACTAATGAAAAACTGTTTTTT
CASLRTDSTNEKLFF
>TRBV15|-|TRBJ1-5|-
TGTGCCACCAGCAGAGACCGCTCAGTGGCACCGCGGCCCCAGCATTTT
CATSRDRSVAPRPQHF
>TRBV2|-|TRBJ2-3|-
TGTGCCAGCAGCCGTCAGACTAGCACAGATACGCAGTATTTT
CASSRQTSTDTQYF
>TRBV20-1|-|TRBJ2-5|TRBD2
TGCAGTGCTAGAGGACTAGCGGGGGGGCTTGAGCAGTACTTC
CSARGLAGGLEQYF
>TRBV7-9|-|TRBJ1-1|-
TGTGCCAGCAACTCCGGGGGTTCTGAAGCTTTCTTT
CASNSGGSEAFF
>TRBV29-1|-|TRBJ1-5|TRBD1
TGCAGCGTTGCCGGAACTGGGACAGGGGCTCAGCCCCAGCATTTT
CSVAGTGTGAQPQHF
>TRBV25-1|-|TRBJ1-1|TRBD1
TGTGCCAGCAGCTGGACAGGGCAATTCACTGAAGCTTTCTTT
CASSWTGQFTEAFF
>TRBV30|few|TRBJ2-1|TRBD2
TGTGCCTGGAGTGGGGTAGCGGGTCGACTTTCCTACAATGAGCAGTTCTTC
CAWSGVAGRLSYNEQFF
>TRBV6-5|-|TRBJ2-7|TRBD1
TGTGCCAGCAGTTTCCTTACCCCGACAGGGGGCAAATACGAGCAGTACTTC
CASSFLTPTGGKYEQYF
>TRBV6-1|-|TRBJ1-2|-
TGTGCCAGCACCTCCCGGAGAGATGAGGGAATAGATAACTATGGCTACACCTTC
CASTSRRDEGIDNYGYTF
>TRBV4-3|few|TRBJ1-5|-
TGCGCCAGCAGCCAAGATCGAACTATCGGACAGCAGCATTTT
CASSQDRTIGQQHF
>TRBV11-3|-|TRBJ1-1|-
TGTGCCAGCAGGCGGACGCGGGGCAACACTGAAGCTTTCTTT
CASRRTRGNTEAFF
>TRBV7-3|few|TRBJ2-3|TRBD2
TGTGCCAGCAGCTTAGGATTACTAGCGGGGGCAGATACGCAGTATTTT
CASSLGLLAGADTQYF
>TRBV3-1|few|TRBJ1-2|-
TGTGCCAGCAGCCAAGATCCAGGGACGAGAGGCTACACCTTC
CASSQDPGTRGYTF
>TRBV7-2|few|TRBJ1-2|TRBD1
TGTGCCAGCAGCTCTATGGGACAGGGAATTTATGGCTACACCTTC
CASSSMGQGIYGYTF
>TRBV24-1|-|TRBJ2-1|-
TGTGCCACCAGTGAAACGACAGTAAATTTCTACAATGAGCAGTTCTTC
CATSETTVNFYNEQFF
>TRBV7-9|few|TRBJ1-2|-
TGTGCCAGCAGCTTCTTTTCATGGCAGGCGTCTTACTATGGCTACACCTTC
CASSFFSWQASYYGYTF
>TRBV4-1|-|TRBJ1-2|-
TGCGCCAGCAGCCAATCGACGGGACCTTATGGCTACACCTTC
CASSQSTGPYGYTF
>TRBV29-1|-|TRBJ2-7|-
TGCAGCGTTGAAGTAGGTCGGGTCTACTCCTACGAGCAGTACTTC
CSVEVGRVYSYEQYF
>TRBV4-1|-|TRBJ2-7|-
TGCGCCAGCAGCCTCCGGGACACTACCTACGAGCAGTACTTC
CASSLRDTTYEQYF
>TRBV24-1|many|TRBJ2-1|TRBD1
TGTGCCACCAGTGATCCCGGGACAGCCTACAATGAGCAGTTCTTC
CATSDPGTAYNEQFF
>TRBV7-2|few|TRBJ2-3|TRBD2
TGTGCCAGCAGCCCCGAAGTAGCGGGGCCCTCCACAGATACGCAGTATTTT
CASSPEVAGPSTDTQYF